The entry that follows covers one T cell receptor (beta chain) sequence. Its antigen is undetermined. The germline gives CDR1 SEHNR, CDR2 FQNEAQ (reference sequence). V lost 3 bases to trimming and J lost 8 bases, with 13 bases between them. The CDR3 runs to 14 residues. This specimen belongs to a study of blood T cells in healthy people across ages. Findings and caveats of the study: Roughly linear declines in TCR beta diversity per million T cells occurred with age. There were more naive CD4+ cells and higher diversity in long-lived donors than in aged donors.

The second PCR ran about 6 to 11 cycles with a sample-barcoded 5' primer and J-beta primers. TCRdb re-called the 5' RACE reads with MiXCR, one entry per CDR3 protein. Here the sample spans 1.4 million or so distinct CDR3 sequences, roughly 43% being singletons. Sequencing used blood. This clonotype originated in a woman aged 18-30 years in good health. The chain couples TRBV7-9 to TRBJ1-4; tentative D call: TRBD1 (6 bases). CDR3 DNA sequence: TGTGCCAGCAGCTTTCCAGGGGCGAGGGAAAAACTGTTTTTT. It translates to CASSFPGAREKLFF.